The 2 T cell receptor beta chains given below trace back to one sample, sequenced in a study of T cell clones after liver transplantation (dated by TCRdb to the late 2010s). Preparation of the library involved the immunoSEQ multiplex PCR assay. TCRdb holds this immuneACCESS table with in-frame rearrangements only. Some clones are missing; in checked studies, unresolved V genes explain under half, and the rest has no known cause. The sample has approximately 51,000 clones on record, roughly nine tenths of them singletons. The top ten clones comprise roughly an eighth of the sample. Sequencing was performed on CD8+ T cells from blood, taken 12 months after liver transplant. Receptors were obtained from a human patient who received a liver transplant. After a transplant, some T cells may be of graft donor origin.

The chain uses TRBV6-1 and TRBJ2-1, with a possible D match to TRBD2 (5 bases). V lost 4 bases to trimming and J lost 0 bases, with 10 bases between them. This CDR3 is 15 amino acids long. Per the germline V gene, CDR1 is MNHNS and CDR2 is SASEGT. The CDR3 reads CASSASRSSYNEQFF. For the CDR3, the DNA is TGTGCCAGCAGTGCTAGCCGTAGCTCCTACAATGAGCAGTTCTTC.

The rearrangement joins TRBV19 to TRBJ2-1; possibly TRBD1 or TRBD2 for D (5 bases each). Deletions cut 3 bases from V and 4 bases from J, with 10 bases between. Germline lookup yields CDR1 LNHDA and CDR2 SQIVND (reference sequence). The CDR3 extends over 14 amino acids. The CDR3 DNA follows: TGTGCCAGTAGTATCTGGGGGATTTACAATGAGCAGTTCTTC. Its translation is CASSIWGIYNEQFF.